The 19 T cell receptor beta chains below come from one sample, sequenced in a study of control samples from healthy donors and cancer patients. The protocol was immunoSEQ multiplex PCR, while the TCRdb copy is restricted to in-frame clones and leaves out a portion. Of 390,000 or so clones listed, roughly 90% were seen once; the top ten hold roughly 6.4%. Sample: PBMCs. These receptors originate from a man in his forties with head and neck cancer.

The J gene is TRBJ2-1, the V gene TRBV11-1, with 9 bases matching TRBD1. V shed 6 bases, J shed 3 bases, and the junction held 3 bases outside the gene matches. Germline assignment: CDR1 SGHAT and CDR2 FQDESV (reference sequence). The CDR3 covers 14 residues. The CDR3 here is CASRAGQGYNEQFF. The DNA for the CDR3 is TGTGCCAGCAGGGCGGGACAGGGCTACAATGAGCAGTTCTTC.

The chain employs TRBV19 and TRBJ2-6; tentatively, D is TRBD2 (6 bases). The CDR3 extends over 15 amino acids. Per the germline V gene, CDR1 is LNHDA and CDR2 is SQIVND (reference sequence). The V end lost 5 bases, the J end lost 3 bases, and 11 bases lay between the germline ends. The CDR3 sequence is CASSRGTGGANVLTF. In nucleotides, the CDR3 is TGTGCCAGTAGTCGCGGGACTGGTGGGGCCAACGTCCTGACTTTC.

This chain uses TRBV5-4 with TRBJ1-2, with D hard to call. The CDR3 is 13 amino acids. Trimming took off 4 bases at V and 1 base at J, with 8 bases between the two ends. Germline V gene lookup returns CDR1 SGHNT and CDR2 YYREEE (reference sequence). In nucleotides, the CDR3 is TGTGCCAGCAGCACTCCCGATAACTATGGCTACACCTTC. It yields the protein CASSTPDNYGYTF. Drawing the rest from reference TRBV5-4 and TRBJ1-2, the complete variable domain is ETGVTQSPTHLIKTRGQQVTLRCSSQSGHNTVSWYQQALGQGPQFIFQYYREEENGRGNFPPRFSGLQFPNYSSELNVNALELDDSALYLCASSTPDNYGYTFGSGTRLTVV.

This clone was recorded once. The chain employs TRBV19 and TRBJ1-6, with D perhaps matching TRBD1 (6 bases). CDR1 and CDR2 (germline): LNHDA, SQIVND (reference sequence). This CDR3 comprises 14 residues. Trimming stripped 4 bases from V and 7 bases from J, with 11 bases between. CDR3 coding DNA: TGTGCCAGTAGTAGGGACAAAATAAATTCACCCCTCCACTTT. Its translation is CASSRDKINSPLHF.

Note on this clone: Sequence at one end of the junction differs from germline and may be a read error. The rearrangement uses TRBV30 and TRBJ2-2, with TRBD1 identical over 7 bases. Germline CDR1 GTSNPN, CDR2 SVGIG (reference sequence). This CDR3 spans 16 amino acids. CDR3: CARRKSDRVETGELFF. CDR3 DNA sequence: TGTGCCCGGAGGAAATCAGACAGGGTGGAAACCGGGGAGCTGTTTTTT.

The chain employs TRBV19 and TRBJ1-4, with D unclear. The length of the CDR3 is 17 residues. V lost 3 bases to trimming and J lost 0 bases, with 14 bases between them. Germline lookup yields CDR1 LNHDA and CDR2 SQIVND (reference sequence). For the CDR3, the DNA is TGTGCCAGTAGTATGCCCCGGCCGGATGCAACTAATGAAAAACTGTTTTTT. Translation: CASSMPRPDATNEKLFF.

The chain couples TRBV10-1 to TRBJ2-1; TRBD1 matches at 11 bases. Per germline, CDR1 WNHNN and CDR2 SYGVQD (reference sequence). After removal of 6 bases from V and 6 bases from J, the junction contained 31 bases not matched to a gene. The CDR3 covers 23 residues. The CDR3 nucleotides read TGCGCCAGCAGGAATGGGACAGGGGGAAAGGACTTCGAGGGAGGTTTCCTTCGCAATGAGCAGTTCTTC. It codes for CASRNGTGGKDFEGGFLRNEQFF.

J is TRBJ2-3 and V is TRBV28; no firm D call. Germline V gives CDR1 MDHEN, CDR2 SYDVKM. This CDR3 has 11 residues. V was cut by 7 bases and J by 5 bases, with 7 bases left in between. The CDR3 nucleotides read TGTGCCAGCACCACCGTAGATACGCAGTATTTT. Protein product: CASTTVDTQYF.

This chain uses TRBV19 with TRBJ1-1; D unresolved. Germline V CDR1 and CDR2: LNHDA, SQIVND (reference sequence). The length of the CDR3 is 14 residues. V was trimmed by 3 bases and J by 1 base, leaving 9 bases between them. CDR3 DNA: TGTGCCAGTAGTATTGGAACGGGGAACACTGAAGCTTTCTTT. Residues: CASSIGTGNTEAFF.

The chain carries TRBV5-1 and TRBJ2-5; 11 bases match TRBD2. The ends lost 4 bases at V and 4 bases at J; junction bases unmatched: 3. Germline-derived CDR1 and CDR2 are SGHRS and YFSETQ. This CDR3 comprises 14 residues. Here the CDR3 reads CASSPGLAGETQYF. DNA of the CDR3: TGCGCCAGCAGCCCCGGACTAGCGGGAGAGACCCAGTACTTC.

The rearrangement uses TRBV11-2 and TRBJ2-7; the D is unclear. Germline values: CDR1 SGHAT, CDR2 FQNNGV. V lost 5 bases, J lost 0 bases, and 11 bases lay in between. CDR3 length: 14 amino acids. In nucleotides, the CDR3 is TGTGCCAGCAGCATGGGCCAAAGCTCCTACGAGCAGTACTTC. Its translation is CASSMGQSSYEQYF.

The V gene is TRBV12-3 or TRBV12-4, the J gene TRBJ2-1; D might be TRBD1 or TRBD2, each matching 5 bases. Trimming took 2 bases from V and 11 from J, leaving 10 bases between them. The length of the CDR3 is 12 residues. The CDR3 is CASSLTGTQQFF. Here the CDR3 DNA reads TGTGCCAGCAGTTTAACCGGGACGCAGCAGTTCTTC.

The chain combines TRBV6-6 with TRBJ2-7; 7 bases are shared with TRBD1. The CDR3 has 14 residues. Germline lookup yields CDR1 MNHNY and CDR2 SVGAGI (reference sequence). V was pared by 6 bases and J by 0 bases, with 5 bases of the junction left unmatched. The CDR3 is CASRVGTDSYEQYF. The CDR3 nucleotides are TGTGCCAGCAGGGTTGGGACAGACTCCTACGAGCAGTACTTC.

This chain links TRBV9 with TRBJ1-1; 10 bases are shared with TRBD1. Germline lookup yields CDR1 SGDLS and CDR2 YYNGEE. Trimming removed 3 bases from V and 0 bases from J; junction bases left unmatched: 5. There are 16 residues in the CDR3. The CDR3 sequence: CASSARTGGVNTEAFF. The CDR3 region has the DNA TGTGCCAGCAGCGCCCGGACAGGGGGAGTGAACACTGAAGCTTTCTTT.

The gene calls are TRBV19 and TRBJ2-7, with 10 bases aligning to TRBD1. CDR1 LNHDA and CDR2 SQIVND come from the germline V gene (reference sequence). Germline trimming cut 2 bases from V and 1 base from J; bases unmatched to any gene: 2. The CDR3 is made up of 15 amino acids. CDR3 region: CASSIWGQGSYEQYF. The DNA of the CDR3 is TGTGCCAGTAGTATATGGGGACAGGGGTCCTACGAGCAGTACTTC.

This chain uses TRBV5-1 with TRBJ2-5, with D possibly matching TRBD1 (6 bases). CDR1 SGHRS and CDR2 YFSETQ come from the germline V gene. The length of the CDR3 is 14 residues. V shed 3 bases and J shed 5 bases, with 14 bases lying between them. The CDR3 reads CASSWESRGETQYF. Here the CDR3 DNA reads TGCGCCAGCAGCTGGGAGTCAAGGGGGGAGACCCAGTACTTC.

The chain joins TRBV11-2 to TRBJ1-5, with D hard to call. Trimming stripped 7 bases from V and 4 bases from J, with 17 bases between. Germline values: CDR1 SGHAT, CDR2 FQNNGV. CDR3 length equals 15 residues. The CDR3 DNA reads TGTGCCAGCACCCCGGTAGGGAGAGGAAATCAGCCCCAGCATTTT. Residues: CASTPVGRGNQPQHF.

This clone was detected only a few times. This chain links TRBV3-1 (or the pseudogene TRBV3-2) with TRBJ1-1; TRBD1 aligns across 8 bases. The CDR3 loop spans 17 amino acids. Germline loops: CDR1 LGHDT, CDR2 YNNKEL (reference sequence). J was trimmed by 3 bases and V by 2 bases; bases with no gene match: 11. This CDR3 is CASSQSRTGSLHTEAFF. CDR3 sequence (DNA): TGTGCCAGCAGCCAATCCCGGACAGGGTCCTTGCACACTGAAGCTTTCTTT.

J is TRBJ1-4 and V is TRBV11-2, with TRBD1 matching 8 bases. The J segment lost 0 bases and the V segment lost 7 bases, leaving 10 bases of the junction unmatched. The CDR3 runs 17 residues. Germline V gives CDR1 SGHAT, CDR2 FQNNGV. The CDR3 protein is CASKLQGGHSTNEKLFF. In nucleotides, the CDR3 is TGTGCCAGCAAGCTACAGGGGGGGCATTCAACTAATGAAAAACTGTTTTTT.